This T cell receptor (beta chain) originates from a study of T cells in Graves' hyperthyroidism and ophthalmopathy. The wider study: Prior to any treatment, at the point of initial diagnosis, peripheral blood was collected.

This clonotype has a count of ten or more. Its specificity is not known. RNA transcripts served as the template for amplifying TCR beta CDR3 regions. TCR CDR3 underwent first-round RT-PCR with the HTBI primer set. TCRdb processed the multiplex PCR reads anew with MiXCR; each CDR3 protein has one entry. The data hold 250,000 to 400,000 distinct CDR3 sequences, with roughly an eighth observed a single time. A Clinical Activity Score of at least 3, a NOSPECS grade of at least 4 and a duration under 3 months were recorded in the ophthalmopathy patients. Used for diagnoses were clinical symptoms, serum thyroxine and TRAb, thyroid ultrasound and orbital computed tomography. The CDR3 consists of 14 residues. Germline lookup yields CDR1 ENHRY and CDR2 SYGVKD. The V gene end was trimmed by 5 bases and the J gene end by 4 bases; junction bases not matched to a gene: 5. Study-wide points: Most thyroid-expanded clonotypes above 0.001 were also found in blood.

This TCR derives from a woman in her thirties or forties with Graves' ophthalmopathy. Sequenced: blood. This chain uses TRBV10-3 with TRBJ2-7; TRBD1 agrees at 10 bases. The CDR3: CAISRDRGSYEQYF. The CDR3 nucleotides are TGTGCCATCAGTAGGGACAGGGGTTCGTACGAGCAGTACTTC.